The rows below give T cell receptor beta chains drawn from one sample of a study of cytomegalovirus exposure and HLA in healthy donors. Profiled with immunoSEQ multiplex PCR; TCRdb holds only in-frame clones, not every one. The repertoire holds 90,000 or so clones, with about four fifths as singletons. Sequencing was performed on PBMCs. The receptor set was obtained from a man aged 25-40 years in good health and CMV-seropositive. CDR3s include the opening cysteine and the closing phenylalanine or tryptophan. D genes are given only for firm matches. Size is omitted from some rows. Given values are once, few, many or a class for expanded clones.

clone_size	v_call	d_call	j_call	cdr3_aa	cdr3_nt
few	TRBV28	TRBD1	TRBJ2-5	CASSLARTGRETQYF	TGTGCCAGCAGTTTAGCTCGGACAGGAAGAGAGACCCAGTACTTC
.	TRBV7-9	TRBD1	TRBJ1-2	CASSQGGIAYGYTF	TGTGCCAGCAGCCAAGGGGGCATCGCCTATGGCTACACCTTC
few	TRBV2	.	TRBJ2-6	CASSENMFGANVLTF	TGTGCCAGCAGTGAAAACATGTTTGGGGCCAACGTCCTGACTTTC
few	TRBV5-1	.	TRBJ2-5	CASSFSETQYF	TGCGCCAGCAGCTTTAGCGAGACCCAGTACTTC
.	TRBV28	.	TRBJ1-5	CASRAINQPQHF	TGTGCCAGCAGGGCCATCAATCAGCCCCAGCATTTT
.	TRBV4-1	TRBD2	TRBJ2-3	CASSQRGAATSGMTDTQYF	TGCGCCAGCAGCCAAAGGGGGGCCGCGACTAGCGGGATGACAGATACGCAGTATTTT
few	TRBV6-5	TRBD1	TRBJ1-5	CASSWDRDQPQHF	TGTGCCAGCAGTTGGGACAGGGATCAGCCCCAGCATTTT
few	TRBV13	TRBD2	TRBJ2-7	CASSSGLAAAYEQYF	TGTGCCAGCAGCTCCGGACTAGCGGCCGCCTACGAGCAGTACTTC
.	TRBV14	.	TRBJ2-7	CASSHDSVSRSEQYF	TGTGCCAGCAGCCACGACTCCGTATCTCGCTCCGAGCAGTACTTC
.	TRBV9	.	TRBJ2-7	CASSPGTIQTSEQYF	TGTGCCAGCAGCCCCGGGACAATTCAAACTAGCGAGCAGTACTTC
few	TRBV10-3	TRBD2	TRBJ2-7	CAIGAGDGEQYF	TGTGCCATCGGAGCGGGAGATGGGGAGCAGTACTTC
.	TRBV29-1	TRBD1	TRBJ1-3	CSVGGQGGNTIYF	TGCAGCGTGGGGGGACAGGGTGGAAACACCATATATTTT
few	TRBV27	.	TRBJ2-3	CASSWTRSTDTQYF	TGTGCCAGCAGCTGGACAAGAAGCACAGATACGCAGTATTTT
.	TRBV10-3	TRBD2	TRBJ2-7	CAIRKEQLAGAYEQYF	TGTGCCATCAGAAAGGAGCAACTAGCGGGAGCCTACGAGCAGTACTTC
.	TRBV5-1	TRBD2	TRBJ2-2	CASSFGLAGGPGNTGELFF	TGCGCCAGCAGCTTCGGACTAGCGGGAGGGCCTGGAAACACCGGGGAGCTGTTTTTT
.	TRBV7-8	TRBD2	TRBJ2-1	CASSLVQASGSSYNEQFF	TGTGCCAGCAGCTTAGTTCAGGCTAGCGGGAGCTCCTACAATGAGCAGTTCTTC
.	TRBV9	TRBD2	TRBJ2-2	CASSRLAGVSTGELFF	TGTGCCAGCAGCCGACTAGCGGGAGTTAGTACCGGGGAGCTGTTTTTT
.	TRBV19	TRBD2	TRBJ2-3	CASSIAATSEHTQYF	TGTGCCAGTAGTATAGCCGCGACTAGCGAACATACGCAGTATTTT
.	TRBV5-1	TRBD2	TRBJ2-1	CASSPPGGGPHNEQFF	TGCGCCAGCAGCCCGCCCGGGGGAGGGCCCCACAATGAGCAGTTCTTC
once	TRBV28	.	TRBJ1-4	CASSLGGSNEKLFF	TGTGCCAGCAGTTTAGGGGGGTCTAATGAAAAACTGTTTTTT
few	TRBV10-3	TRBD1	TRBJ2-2	CATRQGGELFF	TGTGCCACCAGACAGGGCGGGGAGCTGTTTTTT
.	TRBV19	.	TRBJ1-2	CASSIGGNLGYTF	TGTGCCAGTAGTATCGGCGGAAACCTTGGCTACACCTTC
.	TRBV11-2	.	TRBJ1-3	CASSEGSSGNTIYF	TGTGCCAGCTCGGAGGGGTCCTCTGGAAACACCATATATTTT
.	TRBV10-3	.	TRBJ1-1	CAISEDPTGTEAFF	TGTGCCATCAGCGAAGACCCAACGGGCACTGAAGCTTTCTTT
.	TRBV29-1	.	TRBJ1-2	CSVEDTNKNYGYTF	TGCAGCGTTGAAGATACTAACAAGAACTATGGCTACACCTTC
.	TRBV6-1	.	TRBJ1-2	CASSEYQGSNYGYTF	TGTGCCAGCAGTGAATATCAGGGATCTAACTATGGCTACACCTTC
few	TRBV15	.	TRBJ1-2	CATSRDSPRIYTF	TGTGCCACCAGCAGAGATTCCCCGAGAATCTACACCTTC
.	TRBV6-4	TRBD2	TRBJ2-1	CASSDSGSSGRGYNEQFF	TGTGCCAGCAGTGACTCCGGCTCTAGCGGGAGGGGTTACAATGAGCAGTTCTTC
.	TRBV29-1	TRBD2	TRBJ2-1	CSATSGSTNEQFF	TGCAGCGCGACTAGCGGGAGCACCAATGAGCAGTTCTTC
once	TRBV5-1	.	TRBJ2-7	CASSLTRARGEQYF	TGCGCCAGCAGCTTAACCAGGGCAAGGGGGGAGCAGTACTTC
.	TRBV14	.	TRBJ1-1	CASSQVGGMNTEAFF	TGTGCCAGCAGCCAAGTAGGCGGCATGAACACTGAAGCTTTCTTT
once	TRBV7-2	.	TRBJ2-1	CASSLVVLLVSDEQFF	TGTGCCAGCAGCTTAGTGGTCCTACTAGTGTCGGATGAGCAGTTCTTC
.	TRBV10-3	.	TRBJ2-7	CAISESEGFTYEQYF	TGTGCCATCAGTGAGTCGGAGGGCTTTACCTACGAGCAGTACTTC
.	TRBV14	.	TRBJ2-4	CASSQILGNIQYF	TGTGCCAGCAGCCAGATCCTCGGAAACATTCAGTACTTC
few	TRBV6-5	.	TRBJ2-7	CASRGRVYEQYF	TGTGCCAGCAGGGGCAGGGTATACGAGCAGTACTTC
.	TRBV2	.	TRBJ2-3	CASSSGFHDTDTQYF	TGTGCCAGCAGTTCCGGTTTTCATGACACAGATACGCAGTATTTT
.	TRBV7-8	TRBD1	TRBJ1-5	CASSATGWGNQPQHF	TGTGCCAGCAGCGCGACAGGGTGGGGCAATCAGCCCCAGCATTTT
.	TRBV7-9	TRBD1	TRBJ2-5	CASSLAGDRLRETQYF	TGTGCCAGCAGCCTGGCCGGGGACAGGCTTCGGGAGACCCAGTACTTC
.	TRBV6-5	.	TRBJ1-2	CASSNGYGGPYGYTF	TGTGCCAGCAGTAATGGGTATGGAGGTCCCTATGGCTACACCTTC
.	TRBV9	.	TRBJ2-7	CASSVAGREEQYF	TGTGCCAGCAGCGTAGCGGGGCGGGAAGAGCAGTACTTC
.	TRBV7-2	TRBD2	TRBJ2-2	CASSLRLAVNTGELFF	TGTGCCAGCAGCTTAAGACTAGCGGTAAACACCGGGGAGCTGTTTTTT
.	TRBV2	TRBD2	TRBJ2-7	CANQLAGDEQYF	TGTGCCAACCAACTAGCGGGAGACGAGCAGTACTTC
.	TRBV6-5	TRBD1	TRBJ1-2	CASSYFTGGDYGYTF	TGTGCCAGCAGTTACTTCACAGGGGGCGACTATGGCTACACCTTC
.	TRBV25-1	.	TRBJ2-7	CASSLGGGHEQYF	TGTGCCAGCAGCCTGGGGGGGGGCCACGAGCAGTACTTC
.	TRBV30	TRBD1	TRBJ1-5	CAWSHAATGTQPQHF	TGTGCCTGGAGTCACGCCGCGACAGGGACTCAGCCCCAGCATTTT
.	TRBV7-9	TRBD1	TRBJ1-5	CASSLGQGEVSNQPQHF	TGTGCCAGCAGCTTGGGACAGGGAGAAGTTAGCAATCAGCCCCAGCATTTT
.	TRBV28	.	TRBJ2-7	CASSPPLGRLTYEQYF	TGTGCCAGCAGCCCCCCCCTAGGTCGCCTTACCTACGAGCAGTACTTC
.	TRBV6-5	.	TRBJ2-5	CASSSSSLGETQYF	TGTGCCAGCAGTTCCTCTAGCCTCGGGGAGACCCAGTACTTC
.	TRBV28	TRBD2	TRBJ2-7	CASSPRGLAAYEQYF	TGTGCCAGCAGTCCCCGGGGACTAGCGGCTTACGAGCAGTACTTC
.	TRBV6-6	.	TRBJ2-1	CASSYSRHDEQFF	TGTGCCAGCAGTTACTCGAGACACGATGAGCAGTTCTTC
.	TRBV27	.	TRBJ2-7	CASSLSGAYPYEQYF	TGTGCCAGCAGTTTATCTGGGGCTTACCCCTACGAGCAGTACTTC
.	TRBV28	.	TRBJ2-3	CASSPPPDKWDTQYF	TGTGCCAGCAGTCCCCCCCCGGACAAGTGGGATACGCAGTATTTT
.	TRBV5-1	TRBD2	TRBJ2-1	CASSLGGSGSLNEQFF	TGCGCCAGCAGCTTGGGGGGAAGCGGGAGTCTCAATGAGCAGTTCTTC